Below, one T cell receptor beta chain is given with its context. The antigen remains unidentified. TCRdb called the 5' RACE reads again in MiXCR, with one record for every CDR3 protein. Of 50,000 or so distinct CDR3 sequences in the sample, roughly 15% were seen once. Germline lookup yields CDR1 SEHNR and CDR2 FQNEAQ (reference sequence). The CDR3 covers 12 residues. Trimming shortened V by 1 base and J by 8 bases, and 8 bases separated the two germline ends. These data are taken from a study of neurological immune-mediated disorders. General study findings and limits: No expanded-clone CDR3 amino acid sequence recurred across subjects, suggesting private TCR-beta repertoires. Levels of TCR clonal expansion peaked in HTLV-1-associated myelopathy and reached their lowest in multiple sclerosis, under those of healthy controls.

The sequenced sample consisted of PBMCs. The source of this sequence is a man aged 55 to 70 in good health. The chain uses TRBV7-9 and TRBJ1-2; D is possibly TRBD1 (6 bases). In DNA form, the CDR3 reads TGTGCCAGCAGCTTAGGGGGGGCCGGCTACACCTTC. Protein sequence: CASSLGGAGYTF.